These 27 T cell receptor beta chains originate from one sample sequenced in a study of cytomegalovirus exposure and HLA in healthy donors. In the PCR, 60 Vbeta and 13 Jbeta primers were used. Repertoires were generated with immunoSEQ multiplex PCR, while TCRdb's copy carries only in-frame clones and drops some. This table has 84,000 or so clones, around 73% appearing once. The sample taken for sequencing was PBMCs. The receptor source for this set is a man aged 50 or older in good health and CMV-seronegative.

This chain connects TRBV6-6 to TRBJ2-1; 9 nucleotides line up with TRBD1. Germline V gene sequence: CDR1 MNHNY, CDR2 SVGAGI (reference sequence). Unmatched junction bases numbered 6, after V lost 5 bases and J lost 4 bases. The CDR3 has 15 residues. The CDR3 sequence: CASSKTGGVYNEQFF. CDR3 nucleotide sequence: TGTGCCAGCAGTAAAACAGGGGGCGTGTACAATGAGCAGTTCTTC.

This clone was counted between two and nine times. The V gene is TRBV6-1, the J gene TRBJ1-5, with TRBD1 matching 9 bases. There are 13 residues in the CDR3. The V segment lost 6 bases and the J segment 7 bases; nucleotides outside the gene matches: 4. The germline V gene has CDR1 MNHNS and CDR2 SASEGT. This CDR3 reads CASRLTGGQPQHF. DNA for the CDR3: TGTGCCAGCAGACTTACAGGGGGCCAGCCCCAGCATTTT.

The chain recombines TRBV5-4 with TRBJ2-1, with TRBD2 identical over 9 bases. This CDR3 has 15 amino acids. The V gene's germline CDR1 is SGHNT and CDR2 YYREEE (reference sequence). V lost 1 base to trimming and J lost 6 bases; unmatched junction nucleotides: 5. CDR3 bases: TGTGCCAGCAGCTTGTTACTAGCGGGCACCAATGAGCAGTTCTTC. Its protein is CASSLLLAGTNEQFF. Full variable domain (remainder filled in from reference TRBV5-4 and TRBJ2-1): ETGVTQSPTHLIKTRGQQVTLRCSSQSGHNTVSWYQQALGQGPQFIFQYYREEENGRGNFPPRFSGLQFPNYSSELNVNALELDDSALYLCASSLLLAGTNEQFFGPGTRLTVL.

This clone has only a few counts. The chain links TRBV6-5 to TRBJ2-2; D is uncertain. Germline CDR1 and CDR2: MNHEY and SVGAGI. This CDR3 contains 14 residues. V lost 6 bases and J 1 base, leaving 9 bases between the germline ends. DNA of the CDR3: TGTGCCAGCAGCCTTCACAGGAACACCGGGGAGCTGTTTTTT. Its translation: CASSLHRNTGELFF.

V and J are TRBV6-5 and TRBJ2-1, with 12 bases aligning to TRBD2. The V gene end was trimmed by 6 bases and the J gene end by 7 bases; junction bases not matched to a gene: 1. The CDR3 is 13 amino acids. Germline CDR1 reads MNHEY; CDR2 reads SVGAGI. The CDR3 spells CASRLAGGNEQFF. The CDR3, as DNA: TGTGCCAGCAGACTAGCGGGGGGAAATGAGCAGTTCTTC.

This clone has at least ten counts. The chain employs TRBV30 and TRBJ2-3, with 7 bases lining up with TRBD1. The CDR3 has 13 amino acids. Germline CDR1 and CDR2: GTSNPN and SVGIG (reference sequence). V dropped 4 bases and J dropped 3; count of bases not matched to a gene: 4. The CDR3 sequence is CAWNRGSTDTQYF. CDR3 in DNA: TGTGCCTGGAACAGGGGTAGTACAGATACGCAGTATTTT.

The chain uses TRBV12-5 and TRBJ2-7; D gene uncertain. CDR3 size: 11 residues. The V and J ends lost 8 bases and 6 bases respectively, with 11 bases between them. Germline V gene lookup returns CDR1 LGHNT and CDR2 FRNRAP. CDR3 coding DNA: TGTGCTAGTTCCGTGAGTCGCGAGCAGTACTTC. Translated, it gives CASSVSREQYF.

The genes are TRBV18 and TRBJ2-7, with 7 positions matching TRBD1. Trimming took 3 bases from V and 3 from J; bases not matched to a gene: 5. The CDR3 extends over 14 amino acids. Germline CDR1 is KGHSH and CDR2 is LQKENI. CDR3 protein: CASSPGQKGYEQYF. In nucleotides, the CDR3 is TGTGCCAGCTCACCGGGACAGAAAGGCTACGAGCAGTACTTC. The full variable domain, rest sourced from reference TRBV18 and TRBJ2-7, is NAGVMQNPRHLVRRRGQEARLRCSPMKGHSHVYWYRQLPEEGLKFMVYLQKENIIDESGMPKERFSAEFPKEGPSILRIQQVVRGDSAAYFCASSPGQKGYEQYFGPGTRLTVT.

The chain couples TRBV6-7 to TRBJ2-3; D is undetermined. TRBV6-7 is flagged as an ORF with uncertain function. The CDR3 length is 14 residues. Deletions cut 3 bases from V and 6 bases from J, with 13 bases between. CDR3 sequence (DNA): TGTGCCAGCAGTTATGGGCAGGTGCTGGATACGCAGTATTTT. This gives the protein CASSYGQVLDTQYF.

The chain couples TRBV4-2 to TRBJ1-5, with D maybe TRBD1 (5 bases). CDR1 LGHNA and CDR2 YNFKEQ come from the germline V gene. CDR3 length: 16 residues. Trimming stripped 1 base from V and 1 base from J, with 11 bases between. CDR3 sequence (DNA): TGTGCCAGCAGCCAAGCCCGGGGGGGGAGCAATCAGCCCCAGCATTTT. Its translation is CASSQARGGSNQPQHF.

The V gene is TRBV7-3, the J gene TRBJ1-6, with 8 bases identical to TRBD1. There are 13 residues in the CDR3. Germline CDR1 reads SGHTA; CDR2 reads FQGTGA. After removal of 4 bases from V and 10 bases from J, the junction contained 3 bases not matched to a gene. CDR3 protein: CASSSGGGSPLHF. As DNA, the CDR3 is TGTGCCAGCAGCTCAGGGGGCGGGTCACCCCTCCACTTT.

This clone was detected only a few times. The rearrangement joins TRBV6-1 to TRBJ1-4, with D possibly matching TRBD1 (5 bases). Germline CDR1 reads MNHNS; CDR2 reads SASEGT. The V end lost 2 bases, the J end lost 5 bases, and 15 bases lay between the germline ends. The CDR3 has 16 residues. The CDR3 loop is CASSERSSEGNEKLFF. The CDR3 nucleotides are TGTGCCAGCAGTGAAAGGAGCTCGGAGGGGAATGAAAAACTGTTTTTT.

The chain recombines TRBV2 with TRBJ1-5; the match to TRBD1 covers 9 bases. V was pared by 5 bases and J by 6 bases, with 5 bases of the junction left unmatched. Germline loops: CDR1 SNHLY, CDR2 FYNNEI. CDR3 length: 14 amino acids. The CDR3 DNA is TGTGCCAGCAGTCCACAGGGGGCAGGTCAGCCCCAGCATTTT. It codes for CASSPQGAGQPQHF.

The chain is built from TRBV10-3 and TRBJ2-5; TRBD1 aligns across 10 bases. Germline values: CDR1 ENHRY, CDR2 SYGVKD. The CDR3 covers 15 residues. V lost 2 bases to trimming and J lost 7 bases; unmatched junction nucleotides: 7. The CDR3 reads CAISEGSGQGGTQYF. The DNA of the CDR3 is TGTGCCATCAGTGAGGGGAGCGGACAGGGGGGGACCCAGTACTTC.

This clone has only one observation. The chain recombines TRBV18 with TRBJ2-3; D might be TRBD2 (6 bases). The CDR3 consists of 14 residues. Germline CDR1 KGHSH, CDR2 LQKENI. V was trimmed by 8 bases and J by 2 bases, leaving 14 bases between them. CDR3 in amino acids: CASLSGLVTDTQYF. The CDR3 DNA follows: TGTGCCAGCCTATCGGGACTTGTCACAGATACGCAGTATTTT.

The rearrangement joins TRBV5-8 to TRBJ1-5; D is uncertain. This CDR3 region has 15 residues. Germline V CDR1 and CDR2: SGHTS, YDEGEE. V lost 4 bases and J 0 bases, leaving 11 bases between the germline ends. The DNA of the CDR3 is TGTGCCAGCAGCGAGGTGGATTATAGCAATCAGCCCCAGCATTTT. Encoded protein: CASSEVDYSNQPQHF.

This chain links TRBV7-2 with TRBJ1-1; the match to TRBD1 covers 8 bases. In germline, CDR1 is SGHTA, CDR2 FQGNSA. This CDR3 comprises 14 residues. V shed 5 bases and J 5 bases; nucleotides not matched to a gene: 7. The CDR3 DNA reads TGTGCCAGCAGCGTCGACAGGGGAGGAACTGAAGCTTTCTTT. Protein product: CASSVDRGGTEAFF.

The V gene is TRBV28, the J gene TRBJ1-2, with D possibly TRBD1 on 5 matching bases. The CDR3 length is 13 residues. V was trimmed by 3 bases and J by 4 bases, leaving 9 bases between them. Germline loops: CDR1 MDHEN, CDR2 SYDVKM. CDR3 in DNA: TGTGCCAGCAGTTTTGGGCAGGGCTATGGCTACACCTTC. It yields the protein CASSFGQGYGYTF.

This chain links TRBV9 with TRBJ2-3; TRBD1 aligns across 8 bases. The germline CDR1 and CDR2 sequences are SGDLS and YYNGEE. The V and J ends lost 4 bases and 6 bases, in that order; junction bases with no gene match: 7. This CDR3 spans 14 amino acids. Written as DNA, the CDR3 is TGTGCCAGCAGCAGGACAGGGCCACCCGATACGCAGTATTTT. Amino acid sequence: CASSRTGPPDTQYF.

The chain couples TRBV11-2 to TRBJ1-2; D call uncertain. Germline V gene lookup returns CDR1 SGHAT and CDR2 FQNNGV. Trimming shortened V by 0 bases and J by 6 bases, and 8 bases separated the two germline ends. CDR3 length equals 13 residues. CDR3 amino acids: CASSLDRLDGYTF. In DNA form, the CDR3 reads TGTGCCAGCAGCTTAGACAGGCTCGATGGCTACACCTTC.

The rearrangement uses TRBV2 and TRBJ2-1, with TRBD2 matching 10 bases. V shed 1 base and J 6 bases; nucleotides not matched to a gene: 3. Germline CDR1 is SNHLY and CDR2 is FYNNEI. The CDR3 has 15 amino acids. Here the CDR3 reads CASSEDSGGFNEQFF. The CDR3 coding sequence is TGTGCCAGCAGTGAAGATAGCGGGGGGTTCAATGAGCAGTTCTTC.

The chain recombines TRBV6-6 with TRBJ2-3; no clear D gene. The ends were cut back, 6 bases at V and 5 bases at J, with 6 bases in the middle. CDR1 and CDR2 (germline): MNHNY, SVGAGI (reference sequence). The CDR3 extends over 11 amino acids. The CDR3 reads CASSSGDTQYF. The CDR3 nucleotides read TGTGCCAGCAGCTCCGGAGATACGCAGTATTTT.

This chain connects TRBV28 to TRBJ2-5; D is uncertain. Germline V gene data show CDR1 as MDHEN and CDR2 as SYDVKM. The CDR3 contains 11 residues. Trimming pared 2 bases from V and 7 bases from J, leaving 5 bases between. CDR3 in amino acids: CASSLVGTQYF. CDR3 DNA sequence: TGTGCCAGCAGTTTAGTCGGGACCCAGTACTTC.

The V and J genes are TRBV13 and TRBJ1-1, with TRBD1 identical over 11 bases. This CDR3 is built from 14 residues. Germline assignment: CDR1 PRHDT and CDR2 FYEKMQ (reference sequence). Trimming at V came to 8 bases and at J to 6 bases, leaving 8 bases not matched to a gene. The CDR3 reads CASFLGQGASEAFF. CDR3 in DNA: TGTGCCAGCTTTCTTGGACAGGGGGCGTCTGAAGCTTTCTTT.

V is TRBV6-5 and J is TRBJ2-7; D may be TRBD2 (6 bases). Between the trimmed V and J ends, which lost 0 bases and 12 bases, there was a span of 9 bases. This CDR3 has 11 amino acids. Germline CDR1 and CDR2: MNHEY and SVGAGI. CDR3 in amino acids: CASSYSGGPYF. CDR3 DNA: TGTGCCAGCAGTTACTCCGGGGGACCGTACTTC.

V is TRBV23-1 and J is TRBJ2-7; the match to TRBD1 covers 11 bases. TRBV23-1 is assigned to the ORF class and has an uncertain function. The CDR3 is made up of 16 amino acids. J was trimmed by 2 bases and V by 2 bases; bases with no gene match: 5. The CDR3 is CASSQPGTGGPYEQYF. CDR3 coding DNA: TGCGCCAGCAGTCAACCAGGGACAGGGGGACCCTACGAGCAGTACTTC.

V and J are TRBV9 and TRBJ2-5; D might be TRBD1 (6 bases). The CDR3 consists of 14 residues. The germline CDR1 and CDR2 sequences are SGDLS and YYNGEE. With 2 bases removed from V and 3 bases from J, the gap between germline ends came to 11 bases. CDR3 sequence reads: CASSVMSGEETQYF. CDR3 coding DNA: TGTGCCAGCAGCGTGATGTCAGGGGAAGAGACCCAGTACTTC. The full variable domain, in which reference TRBV9 and TRBJ2-5 provide the parts outside the CDR3, is DSGVTQTPKHLITATGQRVTLRCSPRSGDLSVYWYQQSLDQGLQFLIQYYNGEERAKGNILERFSAQQFPDLHSELNLSSLELGDSALYFCASSVMSGEETQYFGPGTRLLVL.